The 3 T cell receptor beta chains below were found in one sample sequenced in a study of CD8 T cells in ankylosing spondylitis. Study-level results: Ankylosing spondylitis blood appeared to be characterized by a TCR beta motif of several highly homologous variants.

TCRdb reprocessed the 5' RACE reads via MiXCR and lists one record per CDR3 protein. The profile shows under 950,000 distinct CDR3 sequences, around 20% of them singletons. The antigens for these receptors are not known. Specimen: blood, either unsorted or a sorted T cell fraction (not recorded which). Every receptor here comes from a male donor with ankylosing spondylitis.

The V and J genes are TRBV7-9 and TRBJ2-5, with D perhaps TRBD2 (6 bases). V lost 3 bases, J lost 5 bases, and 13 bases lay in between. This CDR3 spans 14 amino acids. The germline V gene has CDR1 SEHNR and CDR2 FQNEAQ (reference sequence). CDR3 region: CASSFVGDLETQYF. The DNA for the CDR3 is TGTGCCAGCAGCTTTGTCGGGGACTTGGAGACCCAGTACTTC.

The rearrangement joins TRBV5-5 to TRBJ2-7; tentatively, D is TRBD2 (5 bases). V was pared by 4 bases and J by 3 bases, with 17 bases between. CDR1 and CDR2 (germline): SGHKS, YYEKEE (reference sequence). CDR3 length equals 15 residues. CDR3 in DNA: TGTGCCAGCAGCCTGTCGGGTCGGGGTGACTACGAGCAGTACTTC. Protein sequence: CASSLSGRGDYEQYF.

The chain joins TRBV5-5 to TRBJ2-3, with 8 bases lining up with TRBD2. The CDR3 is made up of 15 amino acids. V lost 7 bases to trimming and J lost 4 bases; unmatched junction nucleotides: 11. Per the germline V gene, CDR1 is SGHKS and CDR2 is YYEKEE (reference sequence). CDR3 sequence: CASSQISGDADTQYF. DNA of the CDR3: TGTGCCAGCTCGCAGATTAGCGGGGATGCAGATACGCAGTATTTT.